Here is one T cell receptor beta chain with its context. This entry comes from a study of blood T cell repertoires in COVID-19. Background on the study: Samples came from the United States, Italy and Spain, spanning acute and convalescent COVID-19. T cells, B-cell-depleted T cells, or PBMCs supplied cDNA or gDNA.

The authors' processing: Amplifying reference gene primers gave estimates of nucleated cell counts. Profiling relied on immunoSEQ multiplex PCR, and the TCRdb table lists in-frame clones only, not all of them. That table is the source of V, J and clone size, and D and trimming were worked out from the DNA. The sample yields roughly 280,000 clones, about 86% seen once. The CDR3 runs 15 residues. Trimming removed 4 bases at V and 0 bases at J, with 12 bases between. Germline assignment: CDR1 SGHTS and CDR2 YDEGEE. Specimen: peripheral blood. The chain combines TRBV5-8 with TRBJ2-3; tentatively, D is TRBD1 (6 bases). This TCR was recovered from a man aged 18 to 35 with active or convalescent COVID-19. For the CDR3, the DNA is TGTGCCAGCAGCAACGGGACAACTAGCACAGATACGCAGTATTTT. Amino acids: CASSNGTTSTDTQYF. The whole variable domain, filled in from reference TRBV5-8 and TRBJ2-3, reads EAGVTQSPTHLIKTRGQQATLRCSPISGHTSVYWYQQALGLGLQFLLWYDEGEERNRGNFPPRFSGRQFPNYSSELNVNALELEDSALYLCASSNGTTSTDTQYFGPGTRLTVL.